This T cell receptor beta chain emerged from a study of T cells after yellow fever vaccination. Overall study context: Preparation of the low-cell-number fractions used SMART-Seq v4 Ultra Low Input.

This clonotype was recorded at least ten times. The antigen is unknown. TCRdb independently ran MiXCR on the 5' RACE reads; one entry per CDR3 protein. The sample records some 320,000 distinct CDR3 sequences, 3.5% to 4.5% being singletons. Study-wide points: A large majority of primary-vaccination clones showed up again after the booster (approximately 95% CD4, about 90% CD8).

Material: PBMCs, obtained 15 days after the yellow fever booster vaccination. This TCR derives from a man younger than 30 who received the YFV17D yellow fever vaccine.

CDR3 region: CASSDWFGQKSAEAFF. CDR3 sequence (DNA): TGTGCCAGCAGTGATTGGTTCGGGCAGAAGTCGGCTGAAGCTTTCTTT. This chain links TRBV6-1 with TRBJ1-1; D is uncertain. This CDR3 spans 16 amino acids. The ends were cut back, 3 bases at V and 6 bases at J, with 20 bases in the middle. Germline-derived CDR1 and CDR2 are MNHNS and SASEGT.